There are a few counts of the clone carrying this T cell receptor (beta chain). These data originate in a study of beta chain features in type 1 diabetes. CDR1 SGHTA and CDR2 FQGNSA come from the germline V gene. The V end was cut by 1 base, the J end by 5 bases, with 5 bases between. The CDR3 spans 12 residues. The isolated RNA, all of it, was reverse transcribed, so expressed TCRB transcripts were what got sequenced. Mean read depth for naive, central memory and regulatory T cell samples was around 3.8 million reads. The repertoire was sequenced with immunoSEQ multiplex PCR; TCRdb's copy has only in-frame clones and lacks some. The repertoire has hundreds of thousands of clones, around an eighth of them found once; the top ten carry about 0.018%.

This chain connects TRBV7-2 to TRBJ2-5; unclear D gene. The source is a man between 18 and 35 years old in good health. Sequencing was done on a sample of naive CD4+ T cells from blood. CDR3 region: CASSLGVETQYF. Here the CDR3 DNA reads TGTGCCAGCAGCTTAGGAGTGGAGACCCAGTACTTC. Based on the CDR3 plus reference TRBV7-2 and TRBJ2-5, the full variable domain is GAGVSQSPSNKVTEKGKDVELRCDPISGHTALYWYRQSLGQGLEFLIYFQGNSAPDKSGLPSDRFSAERTGGSVSTLTIQRTQQEDSAVYLCASSLGVETQYFGPGTRLLVL.